This T cell receptor beta chain comes out of a study of T cells after yellow fever vaccination. The table lists this clonotype with many counts. The antigen remains unidentified. Study-level findings and limits: Post-booster samples contained most primary-vaccination clones (about 95% CD4, around 88% CD8). The appearance of a small share of clonotypes in both CD4 and CD8 compartments was observed.

The CDR3 has 13 residues. V lost 2 bases, J lost 2 bases, and 10 bases lay in between. Germline CDR1 reads DFQATT; CDR2 reads SNEGSKA (reference sequence). A process of 5'RACE template switching, which added a universal primer site and UMIs, was used to make TCR cDNA. TCRdb re-called the 5' RACE reads with MiXCR, one entry per CDR3 protein. The sample includes some 300,000 distinct CDR3 sequences, roughly 8.7% seen only once; the top ten take approximately 3.3%. This specimen consisted of CD4+ T cells sorted from PBMCs, obtained 5 days after the yellow fever booster vaccination. The chain joins TRBV20-1 to TRBJ2-7; no definite D call. The receptor was derived from a man between 18 and 35 years old who received the YFV17D yellow fever vaccine. CDR3 sequence: CSARRQETYEQYF. The CDR3 nucleotides are TGCAGTGCTAGAAGGCAGGAAACCTACGAGCAGTACTTC.